This passage covers 31 T cell receptor beta chains from one sample sequenced in a study of T-cell memory formation after mild COVID-19 (dated by TCRdb to about 2021). To prepare the library, 5' RACE was applied. TCRdb names Illumina NovaSeq 6000 as the instrument used. TCRdb applied fastp at Q25 and MiXCR to the public reads, then kept only in-frame beta chains. Each record represents a unique CDR3 protein, reported with the most common genes and DNA among its rows. Within this sample are over 250,000 distinct CDR3 sequences, with around a sixth of them counted one time only. Of the sample, around a fifth is held by the ten largest clones. The material sequenced was PBMCs or a T cell subset sorted from them (not recorded which). All receptors come from a man in his late teens or twenties who had mild COVID-19 (a few samples of this study predate the infection). The sample titles of this study are shuffled in the database, so cell type and time point are left out; the donor was told from shared clones.

This clonotype was seen a handful of times. Possible read error: a much larger clone is one base away. The chain uses TRBV5-1 and TRBJ1-6; no reliable D call. CDR3 length: 16 residues. Germline-derived CDR1 and CDR2 are SGHRS and YFSETQ. The CDR3 protein is CARSLAGPENNSPLHF. In DNA form, the CDR3 reads TGCGCCAGAAGCTTGGCCGGTCCAGAAAATAATTCACCCCTCCACTTT.

J is TRBJ1-1 and V is TRBV3-1; no firm D call. The V gene's germline CDR1 is LGHDT and CDR2 YNNKEL (reference sequence). V dropped 5 bases and J dropped 5 bases, with 15 bases sitting between them. This CDR3 region has 14 residues. CDR3 in DNA: TGTGCCAGCAGCAGCCGCGGAGGGTTGACTGAAGCTTTCTTT. Its translation is CASSSRGGLTEAFF.

The sample holds a few counts of this clonotype. V gene TRBV7-9 combines with J gene TRBJ2-7; TRBD1 matches at 7 bases. Germline lookup yields CDR1 SEHNR and CDR2 FQNEAQ (reference sequence). This CDR3 contains 13 residues. V lost 3 bases, J lost 4 bases, and 3 bases stayed unmatched. The CDR3 DNA follows: TGTGCCAGCAGCTTGGGACAGATGTACGAGCAGTACTTC. This translates into CASSLGQMYEQYF.

The J gene is TRBJ1-5, the V gene TRBV4-3; D gene uncertain. The V end was cut by 0 bases, the J end by 3 bases, with 12 bases between. In germline, CDR1 is LGHNA, CDR2 YSLEER. This CDR3 has 16 residues. Written as DNA, the CDR3 is TGCGCCAGCAGCCAAGATAGTGGGGTTAACAATCAGCCCCAGCATTTT. Amino acid sequence: CASSQDSGVNNQPQHF.

A few counts support this clonotype. The chain recombines TRBV12-3 or TRBV12-4 with TRBJ2-5; no clear D. The CDR3 sequence is 15 residues long. Trimming cost V 4 bases and J 1 base, with 13 bases left between them. CDR3 sequence reads: CASSSRSAGQETQYF. For the CDR3, the DNA is TGTGCCAGCAGTTCTCGAAGCGCCGGCCAAGAGACCCAGTACTTC.

The gene calls are TRBV11-2 and TRBJ1-2, with D perhaps TRBD1 (5 bases). CDR3 length equals 13 residues. V was clipped by 8 bases and J by 8 bases, with 18 bases between them. Looked up from germline, CDR1 is SGHAT and CDR2 is FQNNGV. The CDR3 sequence is CASGPRESEGYTF. The CDR3 DNA reads TGTGCCAGCGGACCCAGGGAGAGTGAGGGCTACACCTTC.

This clonotype showed up many times. The V call is TRBV5-1, the J call TRBJ2-7; the match to TRBD1 covers 10 bases. Germline loops: CDR1 SGHRS, CDR2 YFSETQ. V lost 0 bases and J lost 5; bases outside the gene matches: 5. The CDR3 has 15 amino acids. The CDR3 DNA sequence: TGCGCCAGCAGCTTGGAGGGACAGGGGAGTGACGAGCAGTACTTC. This translates into CASSLEGQGSDEQYF. The full variable domain, rest sourced from reference TRBV5-1 and TRBJ2-7, is KAGVTQTPRYLIKTRGQQVTLSCSPISGHRSVSWYQQTPGQGLQFLFEYFSETQRNKGNFPGRFSGRQFSNSRSEMNVSTLELGDSALYLCASSLEGQGSDEQYFGPGTRLTVT.

The chain has TRBV6-1 and TRBJ2-2; perhaps TRBD1 as D (6 bases). The CDR3 has 15 amino acids. Germline loops: CDR1 MNHNS, CDR2 SASEGT. V was pared by 8 bases and J by 2 bases, with 15 bases between. CDR3 DNA sequence: TGTGCCAGCCGGAGGACAGTGGAAAACACCGGGGAGCTGTTTTTT. This encodes CASRRTVENTGELFF.

The rearrangement links TRBV6-5 to TRBJ1-4; D is undetermined. The CDR3 totals 12 residues. Trimming pared 6 bases from V and 4 bases from J, leaving 6 bases between. Germline V lookup: CDR1 MNHEY, CDR2 SVGAGI. In DNA, the CDR3 is TGTGCCAGCAGCCGCTTTAATGAAAAACTGTTTTTT. As protein: CASSRFNEKLFF.

The chain joins TRBV18 to TRBJ2-2, with unresolved D. The V end was cut by 2 bases, the J end by 9 bases, with 10 bases between. Germline CDR1 is KGHSH and CDR2 is LQKENI. The CDR3 sequence is 13 residues long. CDR3 loop: CASSPSAERELFF. The CDR3 DNA follows: TGTGCCAGCTCACCATCCGCCGAGCGGGAGCTGTTTTTT.

V usage is TRBV20-1 and J usage is TRBJ2-7; D call uncertain. Germline values: CDR1 DFQATT, CDR2 SNEGSKA (reference sequence). The CDR3 sequence is 11 residues long. The germline V and J ends were trimmed by 5 bases and 1 base, with 6 bases remaining between them. Here the CDR3 reads CSAERSYEQYF. The CDR3, as DNA: TGCAGTGCTGAAAGATCCTACGAGCAGTACTTC.

The chain carries TRBV29-1 and TRBJ2-3, with 11 positions matching TRBD1. The CDR3 consists of 13 residues. CDR1 SQVTM and CDR2 ANQGSEA come from the germline V gene. V gave up 7 bases and J gave up 5 bases; unmatched junction bases: 5. For the CDR3, the DNA is TGCAGCGCACCGGGACAGGGGGGAGATACGCAGTATTTT. Protein product: CSAPGQGGDTQYF.

This chain joins TRBV4-1 and TRBJ1-2; 7 nucleotides match TRBD1. V lost 1 base and J lost 2; bases outside the gene matches: 7. The V gene's germline CDR1 is MGHRA and CDR2 YSYEKL. The CDR3 is 16 amino acids. CDR3 residues: CASSQAFGTANYGYTF. In DNA, the CDR3 is TGCGCCAGCAGCCAAGCATTCGGGACAGCAAACTATGGCTACACCTTC.

This clonotype appeared a single time. The chain is built from TRBV24-1 and TRBJ2-1; D is unresolved. Germline loops: CDR1 KGHDR, CDR2 SFDVKD. The V end was cut by 3 bases, the J end by 1 base, with 12 bases between. This CDR3 has 16 amino acids. The CDR3 is CATSDTRSFSYNEQFF. The CDR3 DNA is TGTGCCACCAGTGATACCAGGTCCTTTTCCTACAATGAGCAGTTCTTC.

This clonotype was seen a few times. The chain combines TRBV6-5 with TRBJ2-3; maybe TRBD1 (5 bases). The CDR3 has 15 amino acids. V was shortened by 7 bases and J by 4 bases, with 18 bases between the two germline ends. The V gene's germline CDR1 is MNHEY and CDR2 SVGAGI. CDR3 in amino acids: CASTHSGRASDTQYF. CDR3 bases: TGTGCCAGCACCCACTCGGGCAGGGCGTCAGATACGCAGTATTTT.

The chain has TRBV7-7 and TRBJ2-2, with D unclear. Germline CDR1 reads SSHAT; CDR2 reads FNYEAQ (reference sequence). CDR3 length equals 13 residues. Trimming took 11 bases from V and 0 from J, leaving 10 bases between them. The CDR3 sequence: CALRSSNTGELFF. As DNA, the CDR3 is TGTGCCCTGCGGAGTTCGAACACCGGGGAGCTGTTTTTT.

The gene calls are TRBV3-1 and TRBJ1-5, with 7 bases that match TRBD1. Unmatched junction bases numbered 3, after V lost 1 base and J lost 3 bases. CDR3 length: 15 amino acids. Germline V gene sequence: CDR1 LGHDT, CDR2 YNNKEL (reference sequence). CDR3 sequence reads: CASSQGTGINQPQHF. The CDR3 DNA follows: TGTGCCAGCAGCCAAGGGACAGGCATCAATCAGCCCCAGCATTTT.

There are a few counts of this clonotype. The gene calls are TRBV6-1 and TRBJ2-2; TRBD1 aligns across 9 bases. CDR3 length: 15 amino acids. V trimming: 5 bases; J trimming: 5 bases; junction bases outside the gene matches: 6. Germline lookup yields CDR1 MNHNS and CDR2 SASEGT. CDR3 sequence (DNA): TGTGCCAGCAGTATACAGGGGGCACCTACCGGGGAGCTGTTTTTT. This encodes CASSIQGAPTGELFF.

The V call is TRBV4-1, the J call TRBJ1-1, with D tentatively TRBD1 (6 bases). Germline-derived CDR1 and CDR2 are MGHRA and YSYEKL. The V end lost 6 bases, the J end lost 0 bases, and 11 bases lay between the germline ends. The CDR3 spans 14 residues. DNA for the CDR3: TGCGCCAGCAGACCGGGACAACTGAACACTGAAGCTTTCTTT. This gives the protein CASRPGQLNTEAFF.

The CDR3 nucleotides read TGCAGTGCTACTTTCGGAGGGACTAATGAAAAACTGTTTTTT. This encodes CSATFGGTNEKLFF. The chain uses TRBV20-1 and TRBJ1-4; D gene unclear. The ends were cut back, 4 bases at V and 2 bases at J, with 11 bases in the middle. Germline CDR1 and CDR2: DFQATT and SNEGSKA (reference sequence). This CDR3 is 14 amino acids long.

This clonotype was seen a handful of times. The gene calls are TRBV6-5 and TRBJ2-1; possibly TRBD2 for D (7 bases). Germline lookup yields CDR1 MNHEY and CDR2 SVGAGI. Trimming removed 8 bases at V and 7 bases at J, with 18 bases between. The CDR3 loop spans 14 amino acids. In DNA, the CDR3 is TGTGCCAGCTCTAAGGGGGGGATATGGAATGAGCAGTTCTTC. This sequence encodes CASSKGGIWNEQFF.

The chain uses TRBV3-1 and TRBJ2-1, with 12 bases identical to TRBD2. The CDR3 loop spans 15 amino acids. Germline trimming cut 0 bases from V and 7 bases from J; bases unmatched to any gene: 1. In germline, CDR1 is LGHDT, CDR2 YNNKEL (reference sequence). The CDR3 here is CASSQDTSGGNEQFF. CDR3 bases: TGTGCCAGCAGCCAAGATACTAGCGGGGGGAATGAGCAGTTCTTC.

The CDR3 reads CASRGLGGGMTFF. CDR3 coding DNA: TGTGCCAGCAGGGGCCTCGGGGGAGGAATGACTTTCTTT. This chain links TRBV2 with TRBJ1-1, with D possibly being TRBD1 (5 bases). Germline loops: CDR1 SNHLY, CDR2 FYNNEI. This CDR3 is built from 13 residues. V lost 6 bases and J 12 bases, leaving 20 bases between the germline ends.

A few counts support this clonotype. V is TRBV7-9 and J is TRBJ1-6, with D possibly TRBD1 on 5 matching bases. The CDR3 extends over 13 amino acids. Germline-derived CDR1 and CDR2 are SEHNR and FQNEAQ (reference sequence). Trimming stripped 5 bases from V and 9 bases from J, with 11 bases between. CDR3 DNA: TGTGCCAGCAGCGCCCGGGACTTTTCACCCCTCCACTTT. This gives the protein CASSARDFSPLHF.

This chain connects TRBV7-2 to TRBJ2-7; perhaps TRBD1 as D (5 bases). CDR1 and CDR2 from the germline V gene are SGHTA and FQGNSA. This CDR3 is 14 amino acids long. Trimming stripped 3 bases from V and 0 bases from J, with 9 bases between. In DNA, the CDR3 is TGTGCCAGCAGCTTTGTGGACAACTCCTACGAGCAGTACTTC. Protein product: CASSFVDNSYEQYF.

This chain connects TRBV30 to TRBJ2-1; no firm D call. This CDR3 comprises 13 residues. In germline, CDR1 is GTSNPN, CDR2 SVGIG (reference sequence). Between the trimmed V and J ends, which lost 1 base and 2 bases, there was a span of 6 bases. CDR3 in DNA: TGTGCCTGGAGTGAAGGTACCTACAATGAGCAGTTCTTC. Amino acid sequence: CAWSEGTYNEQFF.

This clonotype has only a few counts. The chain uses TRBV6-5 and TRBJ1-5, with D unclear. Trimming pared 6 bases from V and 0 bases from J, leaving 12 bases between. This CDR3 has 15 amino acids. The germline V gene has CDR1 MNHEY and CDR2 SVGAGI. The CDR3 loop reads CASSRLRASNQPQHF. CDR3 nucleotides: TGTGCCAGCAGCCGCTTGAGGGCTAGCAATCAGCCCCAGCATTTT.

This clonotype was detected only a few times. The chain carries TRBV7-6 and TRBJ2-3, with 8 bases fitting TRBD2. The CDR3 covers 16 residues. CDR1 SGHVS and CDR2 FNYEAQ come from the germline V gene. After removal of 5 bases from V and 4 bases from J, the junction contained 11 bases not matched to a gene. The DNA for the CDR3 is TGTGCCAGCAGCCTTATACCCGGGGGGGCGTCAGATACGCAGTATTTT. It translates to CASSLIPGGASDTQYF.

This clonotype was observed at least ten times. V and J are TRBV6-6 and TRBJ2-7, with 10 nucleotides matching TRBD1. Germline CDR1 MNHNY, CDR2 SVGAGI (reference sequence). V was pared by 4 bases and J by 4 bases, with 4 bases of the junction left unmatched. The CDR3 covers 14 residues. The chain's CDR3 is CASSSPGQGYEQYV. In DNA, the CDR3 is TGTGCCAGCAGTTCACCGGGACAGGGGTACGAGCAGTACGTC.

Only a few counts were recorded for this clonotype. The chain carries TRBV7-6 and TRBJ2-1; a possible D gene is TRBD1 (5 bases). Trimming cost V 0 bases and J 4 bases, with 10 bases left between them. The CDR3 is 15 residues long. Looked up from germline, CDR1 is SGHVS and CDR2 is FNYEAQ. CDR3 residues: CASSLAGLGYNEQFF. The CDR3 DNA sequence: TGTGCCAGCAGCTTAGCGGGGCTTGGATACAATGAGCAGTTCTTC.

This sequence joins TRBV6-5 and TRBJ2-5, with D uncertain. CDR1 and CDR2 from the germline V gene are MNHEY and SVGAGI. This CDR3 has 15 amino acids. The V end lost 0 bases, the J end lost 5 bases, and 13 bases lay between the germline ends. CDR3 nucleotide sequence: TGTGCCAGCAGTTACTCTAGTGGGTTGGGTGAGACCCAGTACTTC. It encodes CASSYSSGLGETQYF.